This TCR beta chain was identified during a study of blood T cell repertoires in COVID-19. Across the whole study: T cells, B-cell-depleted T cells, or PBMCs provided the cDNA or gDNA that served as material.

The CDR3 length is 15 residues. The germline CDR1 and CDR2 sequences are LGHNA and YSLEER. The V and J ends lost 2 bases and 5 bases respectively, with 15 bases between them. Original handling: Scientists estimated how many nucleated cells there were by amplifying reference gene primers. The method was immunoSEQ multiplex PCR; TCRdb's version includes in-frame clones alone and lacks a portion of them. That table supplies the V and J calls and clone size; D and trimming were determined from the DNA. The table records 200,000 to 300,000 clones, around nine tenths of them present only once. This chain connects TRBV4-3 to TRBJ1-1; no definite D call. The clonotype originates from a man younger than 40 with active or convalescent COVID-19. The specimen sequenced was peripheral blood. The CDR3 protein is CASSQIEGAGTEAFF. CDR3 sequence (DNA): TGCGCCAGCAGCCAAATAGAGGGCGCGGGTACTGAAGCTTTCTTT.